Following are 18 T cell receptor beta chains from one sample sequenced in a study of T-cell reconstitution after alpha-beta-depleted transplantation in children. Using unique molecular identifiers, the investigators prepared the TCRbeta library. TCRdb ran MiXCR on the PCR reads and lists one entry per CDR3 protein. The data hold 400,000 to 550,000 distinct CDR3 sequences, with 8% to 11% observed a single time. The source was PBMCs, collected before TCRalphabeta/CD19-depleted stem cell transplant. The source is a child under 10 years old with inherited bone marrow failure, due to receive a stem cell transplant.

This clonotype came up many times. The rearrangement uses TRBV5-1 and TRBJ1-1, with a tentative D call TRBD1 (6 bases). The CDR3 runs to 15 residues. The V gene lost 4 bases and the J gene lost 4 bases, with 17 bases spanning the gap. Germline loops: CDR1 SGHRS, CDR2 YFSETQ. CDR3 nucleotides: TGCGCCAGCAGCCAACTGACAGGTCAGGGCACTGAAGCTTTCTTT. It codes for CASSQLTGQGTEAFF.

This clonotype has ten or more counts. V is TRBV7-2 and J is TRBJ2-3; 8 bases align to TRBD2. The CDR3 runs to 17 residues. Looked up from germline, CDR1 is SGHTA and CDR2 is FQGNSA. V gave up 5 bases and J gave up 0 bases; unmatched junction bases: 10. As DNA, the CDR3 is TGTGCCAGCAGCCAGGGGCCGACTAGCGCTAGCACAGATACGCAGTATTTT. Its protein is CASSQGPTSASTDTQYF. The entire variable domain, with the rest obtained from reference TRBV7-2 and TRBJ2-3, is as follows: GAGVSQSPSNKVTEKGKDVELRCDPISGHTALYWYRQSLGQGLEFLIYFQGNSAPDKSGLPSDRFSAERTGGSVSTLTIQRTQQEDSAVYLCASSQGPTSASTDTQYFGPGTRLTVL.

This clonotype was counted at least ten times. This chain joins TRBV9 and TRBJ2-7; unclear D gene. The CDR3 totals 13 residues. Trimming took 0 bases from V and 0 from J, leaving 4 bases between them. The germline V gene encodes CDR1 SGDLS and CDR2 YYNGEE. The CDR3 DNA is TGTGCCAGCAGCGTAGGAGTCTCCTACGAGCAGTACTTC. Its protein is CASSVGVSYEQYF.

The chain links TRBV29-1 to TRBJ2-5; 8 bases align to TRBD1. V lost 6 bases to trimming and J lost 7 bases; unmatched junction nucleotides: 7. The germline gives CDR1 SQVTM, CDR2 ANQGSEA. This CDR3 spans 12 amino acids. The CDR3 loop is CSVTGAIGTQYF. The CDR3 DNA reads TGCAGCGTGACAGGGGCTATAGGGACCCAGTACTTC.

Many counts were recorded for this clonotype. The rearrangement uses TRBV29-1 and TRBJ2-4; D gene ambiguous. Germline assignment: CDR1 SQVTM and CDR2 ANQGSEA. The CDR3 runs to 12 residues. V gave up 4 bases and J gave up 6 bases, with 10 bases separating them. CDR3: CSVVLDLNIQYF. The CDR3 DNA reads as TGCAGCGTTGTTCTCGATTTAAACATTCAGTACTTC.

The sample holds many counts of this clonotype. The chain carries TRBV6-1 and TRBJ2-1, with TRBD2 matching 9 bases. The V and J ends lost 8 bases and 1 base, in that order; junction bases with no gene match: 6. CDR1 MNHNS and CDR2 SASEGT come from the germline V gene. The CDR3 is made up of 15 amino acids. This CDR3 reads CASVRAGGSYNEQFF. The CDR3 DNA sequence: TGTGCCAGCGTCCGGGCGGGAGGGTCCTACAATGAGCAGTTCTTC.

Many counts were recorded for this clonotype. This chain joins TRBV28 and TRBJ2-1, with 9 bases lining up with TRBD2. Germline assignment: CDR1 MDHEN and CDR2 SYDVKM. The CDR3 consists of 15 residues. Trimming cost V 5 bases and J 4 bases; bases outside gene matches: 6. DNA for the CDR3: TGTGCCAGCAGTCGCCTAGCGGGAATATACAATGAGCAGTTCTTC. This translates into CASSRLAGIYNEQFF.

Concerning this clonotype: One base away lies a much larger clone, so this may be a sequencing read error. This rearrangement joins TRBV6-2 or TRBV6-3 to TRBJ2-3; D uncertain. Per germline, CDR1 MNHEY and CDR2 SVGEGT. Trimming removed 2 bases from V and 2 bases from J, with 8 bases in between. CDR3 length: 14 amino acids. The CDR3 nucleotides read TGTGCCAGCAGTTACGGGTGGTCCACAGATACGCAGTATTTT. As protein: CASSYGWSTDTQYF.

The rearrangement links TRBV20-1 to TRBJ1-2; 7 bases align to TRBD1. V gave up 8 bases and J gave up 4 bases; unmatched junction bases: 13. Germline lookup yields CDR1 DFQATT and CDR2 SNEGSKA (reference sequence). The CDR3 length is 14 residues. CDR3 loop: CSFWGQAGGYGYTF. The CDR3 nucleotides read TGCAGTTTCTGGGGCCAGGCAGGGGGCTATGGCTACACCTTC.

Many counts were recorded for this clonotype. The CDR3 sequence is CASSPPDGYEQYF. The CDR3 DNA reads as TGTGCCAGCAGCCCCCCGGACGGATACGAGCAGTACTTC. The V call is TRBV3-1, the J call TRBJ2-7; no clear D. With 4 bases removed from V and 4 bases from J, the gap between germline ends came to 11 bases. This CDR3 contains 13 residues. Germline loops: CDR1 LGHDT, CDR2 YNNKEL (reference sequence).

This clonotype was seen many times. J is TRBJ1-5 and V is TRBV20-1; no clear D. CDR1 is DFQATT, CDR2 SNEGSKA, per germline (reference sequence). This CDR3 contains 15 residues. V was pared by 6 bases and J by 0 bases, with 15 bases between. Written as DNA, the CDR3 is TGCAGTGCCCAAGGACGTAGAGATAGCAATCAGCCCCAGCATTTT. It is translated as CSAQGRRDSNQPQHF.

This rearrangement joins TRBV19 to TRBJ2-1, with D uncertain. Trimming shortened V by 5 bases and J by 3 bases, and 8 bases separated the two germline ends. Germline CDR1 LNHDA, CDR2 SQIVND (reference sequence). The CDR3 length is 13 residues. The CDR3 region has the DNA TGTGCCAGTAGTCAGCGTAACTACAATGAGCAGTTCTTC. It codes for CASSQRNYNEQFF.

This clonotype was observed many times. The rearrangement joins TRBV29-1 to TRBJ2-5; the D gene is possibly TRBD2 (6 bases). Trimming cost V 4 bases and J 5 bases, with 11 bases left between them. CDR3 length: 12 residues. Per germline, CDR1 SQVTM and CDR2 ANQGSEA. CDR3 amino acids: CSVAGESETQYF. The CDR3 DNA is TGCAGCGTTGCGGGGGAGTCGGAGACCCAGTACTTC.

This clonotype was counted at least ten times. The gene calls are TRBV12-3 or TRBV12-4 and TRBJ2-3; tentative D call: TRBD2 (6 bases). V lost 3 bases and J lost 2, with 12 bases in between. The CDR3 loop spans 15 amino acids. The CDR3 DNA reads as TGTGCCAGCAGTTTCCCGGGACTGGCCACAGATACGCAGTATTTT. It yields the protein CASSFPGLATDTQYF.

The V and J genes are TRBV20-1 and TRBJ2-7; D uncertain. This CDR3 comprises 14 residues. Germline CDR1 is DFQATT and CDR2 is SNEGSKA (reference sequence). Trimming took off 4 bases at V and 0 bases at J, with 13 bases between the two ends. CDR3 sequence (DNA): TGCAGTGCTATTTCTGCGCTCCTCTCCTACGAGCAGTACTTC. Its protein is CSAISALLSYEQYF.

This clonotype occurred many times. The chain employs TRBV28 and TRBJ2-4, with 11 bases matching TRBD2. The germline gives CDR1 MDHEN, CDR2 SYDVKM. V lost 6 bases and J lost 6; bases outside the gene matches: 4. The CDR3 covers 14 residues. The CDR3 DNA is TGTGCCAGCAGACTAGCGGGAGTTATAAACATTCAGTACTTC. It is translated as CASRLAGVINIQYF.

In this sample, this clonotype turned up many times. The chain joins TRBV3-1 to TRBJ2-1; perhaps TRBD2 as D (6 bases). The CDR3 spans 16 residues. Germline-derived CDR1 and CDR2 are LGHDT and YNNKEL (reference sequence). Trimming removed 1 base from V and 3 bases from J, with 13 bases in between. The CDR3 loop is CASSQVSGRIYNEQFF. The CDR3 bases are TGTGCCAGCAGCCAAGTTTCCGGGAGAATCTACAATGAGCAGTTCTTC.

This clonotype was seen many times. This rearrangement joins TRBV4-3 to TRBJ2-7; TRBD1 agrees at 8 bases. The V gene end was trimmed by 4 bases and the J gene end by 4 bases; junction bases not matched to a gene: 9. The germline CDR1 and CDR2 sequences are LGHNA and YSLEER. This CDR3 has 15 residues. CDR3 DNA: TGCGCCAGCAGCCCGGGACAGGCTTCCTCTTACGAGCAGTACTTC. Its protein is CASSPGQASSYEQYF.